This entry is about one TCR beta chain. This sample was taken from a study of cytomegalovirus exposure and HLA in healthy donors. Study-wide context: HLA-typed donors were the source of 80 million to 90 million unique TCRs, which an early data release held.

PCR was performed using 60 Vbeta and 13 Jbeta primers. TCRdb's table, derived via immunoSEQ multiplex PCR, lists solely in-frame clones and lacks some. The sample includes around 110,000 clones, 75% of them seen just once. CDR3 length equals 11 residues. Looked up from germline, CDR1 is WNHNN and CDR2 is SYGVQD (reference sequence). With 2 bases removed from V and 8 bases from J, the gap between germline ends came to 6 bases. The chain combines TRBV10-1 with TRBJ1-1; TRBD1 might be the D (6 bases). This receptor was obtained from a woman under 30 in good health and CMV-seronegative. The sample was PBMCs. The CDR3 sequence is CASSEGTEAFF. Written as DNA, the CDR3 is TGCGCCAGCAGTGAGGGGACAGAAGCTTTCTTT.